This T cell receptor (beta chain) was profiled in a study of cytomegalovirus exposure and HLA in healthy donors. Looking at the study overall: Drawn from HLA-typed donors, tens of millions of unique TCRs were held in an early data release. The Caucasian-associated ancestry cluster held roughly 80% of roughly 370 genotyped donors.

The CDR3 spans 15 residues. Trimming left V 1 base short and J 1 base short, with 11 bases between. Germline V gene lookup returns CDR1 SGHNT and CDR2 YYREEE (reference sequence). Primers included in the PCR were 60 Vbeta and 13 Jbeta primers. Sequencing was performed with immunoSEQ multiplex PCR; in TCRdb, only in-frame clones are kept and a portion is missing. The profile shows about 200,000 clones, roughly three quarters of them singletons. Although they were nominally healthy when sampled, donors likely had unrecorded immune exposures. Whole-study findings and limits: In a later analysis, parvovirus B19, influenza, CMV and Epstein-Barr virus appeared linked to several top co-occurrence clusters.

As concerns this clone: Its antigen remains unidentified.

This sequence joins TRBV5-4 and TRBJ1-2; no firm D call. Material for sequencing was PBMCs. The TCR originated in a man aged 50 to 59 in good health and CMV-seronegative. CDR3 sequence reads: CASSLRGGVNYGYTF. CDR3 sequence (DNA): TGTGCCAGCAGCTTGCGGGGAGGAGTTAACTATGGCTACACCTTC.